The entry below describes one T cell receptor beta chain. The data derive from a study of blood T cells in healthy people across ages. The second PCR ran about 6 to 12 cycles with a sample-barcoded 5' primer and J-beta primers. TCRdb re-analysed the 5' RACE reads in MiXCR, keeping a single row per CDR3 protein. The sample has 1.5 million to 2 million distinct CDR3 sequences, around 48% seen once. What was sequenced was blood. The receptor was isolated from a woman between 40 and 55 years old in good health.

In DNA form, the CDR3 reads TGTGCCAGCAGCTTAGTACTAGCGGGGGGCGTAGGTGAGCAGTTCTTC. Translating it yields CASSLVLAGGVGEQFF. The V call is TRBV11-3, the J call TRBJ2-1; 12 bases fit TRBD2. J was trimmed by 9 bases and V by 1 base; bases with no gene match: 7. Germline CDR1 SGHNT, CDR2 YENEEA. The CDR3 runs to 16 residues. Based on the CDR3 plus reference TRBV11-3 and TRBJ2-1, the full variable domain is EAGVVQSPRYKIIEKKQPVAFWCNPISGHNTLYWYLQNLGQGPELLIRYENEEAVDDSQLPKDRFSAERLKGVDSTLKIQPAELGDSAVYLCASSLVLAGGVGEQFFGPGTRLTVL.